These 19 T cell receptor beta chains share one sample of origin, sequenced in a study of blood T cell repertoires in COVID-19. The assay was immunoSEQ multiplex PCR, and TCRdb's table has in-frame clones only and misses some. The table shows hundreds of thousands of clones, with 89% occurring only once. Material for sequencing was peripheral blood. These receptors all stem from a woman aged 55 to 70 with acute or convalescent COVID-19.

This rearrangement joins TRBV7-2 to TRBJ1-1; D is unresolved. This CDR3 is 12 amino acids long. Deletions cut 5 bases from V and 4 bases from J, with 8 bases between. From germline, CDR1 is SGHTA and CDR2 FQGNSA. The CDR3 DNA reads TGTGCCAGCAGCCTCCACAGCACTGAAGCTTTCTTT. It codes for CASSLHSTEAFF.

V gene TRBV7-3 combines with J gene TRBJ2-2, with TRBD1 matching 9 bases. Unmatched junction bases numbered 15, after V lost 4 bases and J lost 6 bases. The CDR3 loop spans 18 amino acids. CDR1 and CDR2 from the germline V gene are SGHTA and FQGTGA. The CDR3: CASSSTAAGQGGAGELFF. The CDR3 bases are TGTGCCAGCAGCTCAACAGCGGCGGGACAGGGAGGGGCCGGGGAGCTGTTTTTT.

The chain recombines TRBV28 with TRBJ2-7; 9 bases agree with TRBD2. Germline V gene data show CDR1 as MDHEN and CDR2 as SYDVKM. The CDR3 length is 16 residues. The J segment lost 5 bases and the V segment lost 0 bases, leaving 8 bases of the junction unmatched. Here the CDR3 reads CASSLWASGNGDEQYF. Here the CDR3 DNA reads TGTGCCAGCAGTTTATGGGCTAGCGGGAACGGTGACGAGCAGTACTTC. Combining the CDR3 with reference TRBV28 and TRBJ2-7 gives the whole variable domain DVKVTQSSRYLVKRTGEKVFLECVQDMDHENMFWYRQDPGLGLRLIYFSYDVKMKEKGDIPEGYSVSREKKERFSLILESASTNQTSMYLCASSLWASGNGDEQYFGPGTRLTVT.

The genes are TRBV4-1 and TRBJ1-2; D is possibly TRBD1 (5 bases). The CDR3 has 15 residues. Per the germline V gene, CDR1 is MGHRA and CDR2 is YSYEKL. Between the trimmed V and J ends, which lost 6 bases and 6 bases, there was a span of 20 bases. CDR3 sequence (DNA): TGCGCCAGCAGTAGACCCCAGGACAAGGAAGATGGCTACACCTTC. Its protein product is CASSRPQDKEDGYTF.

The CDR3 region is CASSFDGESYEKLFF. CDR3 sequence (DNA): TGTGCCAGCAGCTTCGACGGAGAAAGTTATGAAAAACTGTTTTTT. This chain joins TRBV7-2 and TRBJ1-4; D is undetermined. Trimming took off 3 bases at V and 6 bases at J, with 14 bases between the two ends. This CDR3 is built from 15 residues. CDR1 is SGHTA, CDR2 FQGNSA, per germline.

The chain employs TRBV2 and TRBJ2-7; D call uncertain. From germline, CDR1 is SNHLY and CDR2 FYNNEI. Trimming removed 3 bases from V and 0 bases from J, with 12 bases in between. CDR3 length: 15 residues. CDR3 protein: CASSERSPSSYEQYF. The CDR3 DNA reads as TGTGCCAGCAGTGAGAGATCCCCTAGCTCCTACGAGCAGTACTTC. Based on the CDR3 plus reference TRBV2 and TRBJ2-7, the full variable domain is EPEVTQTPSHQVTQMGQEVILRCVPISNHLYFYWYRQILGQKVEFLVSFYNNEISEKSEIFDDQFSVERPDGSNFTLKIRSTKLEDSAMYFCASSERSPSSYEQYFGPGTRLTVT.

The V and J genes are TRBV27 and TRBJ1-5; unclear D gene. The CDR3 is made up of 13 amino acids. Trimming cost V 5 bases and J 2 bases, with 7 bases left between them. Germline V gene data show CDR1 as MNHEY and CDR2 as SMNVEV (reference sequence). The CDR3 region is CASSARGNQPQHF. The CDR3, as DNA: TGTGCCAGCAGTGCGAGGGGCAATCAGCCCCAGCATTTT.

This clone showed up many times. Other nucleotide sequences from this sample produce the same CDR3. The gene calls are TRBV15 and TRBJ1-2; TRBD1 matches at 7 bases. V was pared by 1 base and J by 3 bases, with 2 bases of the junction left unmatched. CDR3 length: 14 residues. The V gene's germline CDR1 is LNHNV and CDR2 YYDKDF (reference sequence). This chain's CDR3 is CATSRVQGDYGYTF. Written as DNA, the CDR3 is TGTGCCACCAGCAGAGTTCAGGGGGACTATGGCTACACCTTC.

CDR3 in amino acids: CASSSGSGMGETQYF. For the CDR3, the DNA is TGTGCCAGCAGCTCGGGTAGCGGGATGGGAGAGACCCAGTACTTC. This sequence joins TRBV7-3 and TRBJ2-5, with 8 bases fitting TRBD2. The CDR3 has 15 amino acids. Per the germline V gene, CDR1 is SGHTA and CDR2 is FQGTGA. V was clipped by 4 bases and J by 4 bases; unmatched bases: 8. Together with reference TRBV7-3 and TRBJ2-5, the CDR3 gives the full variable domain: GAGVSQTPSNKVTEKGKYVELRCDPISGHTALYWYRQSLGQGPEFLIYFQGTGAADDSGLPNDRFFAVRPEGSVSTLKIQRTERGDSAVYLCASSSGSGMGETQYFGPGTRLLVL.

The chain has TRBV5-5 and TRBJ1-2, with 7 positions matching TRBD1. The junction had 9 bases not matched to a gene; V was cut back by 4 bases and J by 12 bases. Germline V lookup: CDR1 SGHKS, CDR2 YYEKEE (reference sequence). The CDR3 extends over 12 amino acids. CDR3 coding DNA: TGTGCCAGCAGCCCTCCGGGACAGCATAACACCTTC. Amino acid sequence: CASSPPGQHNTF.

This sequence joins TRBV28 and TRBJ2-1, with TRBD2 as a possible D gene (5 bases). This CDR3 has 16 amino acids. CDR1 is MDHEN, CDR2 SYDVKM, per germline. With 5 bases removed from V and 4 bases from J, the gap between germline ends came to 18 bases. The CDR3 DNA reads as TGTGCCAGCAGTCCAAGGGTTGGAAGGGAGTACAATGAGCAGTTCTTC. It yields the protein CASSPRVGREYNEQFF.

The chain recombines TRBV28 with TRBJ2-1, with a weak D call TRBD1 (6 bases). Germline values: CDR1 MDHEN, CDR2 SYDVKM. CDR3 length equals 17 residues. Trimming cost V 6 bases and J 0 bases, with 18 bases left between them. This CDR3 is CASSLRGFKSSYNEQFF. CDR3 sequence (DNA): TGTGCCAGCAGCCTAAGGGGGTTTAAAAGCTCCTACAATGAGCAGTTCTTC.

The chain combines TRBV23-1 with TRBJ1-4; no definite D call. TRBV23-1 is an ORF for which the function is uncertain. The CDR3 runs to 16 residues. The V gene lost 1 base and the J gene lost 0 bases, with 9 bases spanning the gap. CDR3 sequence (DNA): TGCGCCAGCAGTCAATTGAGATCCGCAACTAATGAAAAACTGTTTTTT. Translation gives CASSQLRSATNEKLFF.

The gene calls are TRBV10-3 and TRBJ1-4, with D perhaps TRBD1 (6 bases). Germline V gene sequence: CDR1 ENHRY, CDR2 SYGVKD. The CDR3 is made up of 14 amino acids. V lost 2 bases and J lost 8, with 12 bases in between. The CDR3 nucleotides are TGTGCCATCAGTGAGGGGGGGGCCCAAGAAAAACTGTTTTTT. Residues: CAISEGGAQEKLFF.

This sequence joins TRBV6-2 or TRBV6-3 and TRBJ2-7; TRBD2 matches 9 bases. Looked up from germline, CDR1 is MNHEY and CDR2 is SVGEGT. V shed 2 bases, J shed 7 bases, and the junction held 9 bases outside the gene matches. CDR3 size: 15 residues. DNA for the CDR3: TGTGCCAGCAGTTACATGGGACTAGCTCTAGGGGAGCAGTACTTC. It yields the protein CASSYMGLALGEQYF.

The chain recombines TRBV28 with TRBJ2-1, with D possibly being TRBD1 (6 bases). This CDR3 is built from 15 residues. Between the trimmed V and J ends, which lost 5 bases and 3 bases, there was a span of 14 bases. CDR1 and CDR2 from the germline V gene are MDHEN and SYDVKM. The CDR3 DNA follows: TGTGCCAGCAGTCAGCGTGCCAGGGGCTACAATGAGCAGTTCTTC. As protein: CASSQRARGYNEQFF.

The V gene is TRBV6-2 or TRBV6-3, the J gene TRBJ2-7; D not resolved. CDR3 length: 15 amino acids. Looked up from germline, CDR1 is MNHEY and CDR2 is SVGEGT. The V gene lost 0 bases and the J gene lost 1 base, with 10 bases spanning the gap. The CDR3 loop is CASSYSVPESYEQYF. CDR3 nucleotides: TGTGCCAGCAGTTACTCGGTACCGGAGTCCTACGAGCAGTACTTC.

As regards this clone: The same CDR3 can be traced to other DNA sequences in this sample. The CDR3 DNA sequence: TGTGCCAGCAGCTTAGACAGGGGCCCTGGAAACACCATATATTTT. This sequence encodes CASSLDRGPGNTIYF. The V and J genes are TRBV7-2 and TRBJ1-3, with 7 bases fitting TRBD1. The CDR3 runs to 15 residues. The germline gives CDR1 SGHTA, CDR2 FQGNSA. V lost 1 base to trimming and J lost 2 bases; unmatched junction nucleotides: 2.

This clone was recorded once. The genes are TRBV5-6 and TRBJ1-2; 9 bases match TRBD1. The CDR3 is made up of 14 amino acids. In germline, CDR1 is SGHDT, CDR2 YYEEEE. Germline trimming cut 4 bases from V and 3 bases from J; bases unmatched to any gene: 4. CDR3 sequence: CASSDDRGDYGYTF. CDR3 coding DNA: TGTGCCAGCAGCGACGACAGGGGGGACTATGGCTACACCTTC.